One sample yielded the 29 T cell receptor beta chains listed below, sequenced in a study of blood T cell repertoires in COVID-19. Assay: immunoSEQ multiplex PCR; the TCRdb copy retains only in-frame clones and omits some. This sample has 150,000 to 200,000 clones, with approximately 85% found just once. The specimen was peripheral blood. Receptor source: a human donor with active or convalescent COVID-19. The donor label of this sample is uncertain.

The chain uses TRBV12-3 or TRBV12-4 and TRBJ1-2; D unresolved. V lost 6 bases and J lost 3, with 8 bases in between. This CDR3 contains 12 residues. The CDR3 coding sequence is TGTGCCAGCAGCCCTCGGGACTATGGCTACACCTTC. Its protein product is CASSPRDYGYTF.

The V gene is TRBV9, the J gene TRBJ2-2, with 7 bases identical to TRBD2. V shed 0 bases, J shed 7 bases, and the junction held 6 bases outside the gene matches. The germline gives CDR1 SGDLS, CDR2 YYNGEE. The CDR3 extends over 15 amino acids. The CDR3 DNA sequence: TGTGCCAGCAGCGTAGCGGGGGGAAGTAACGGGGAGCTGTTTTTT. This gives the protein CASSVAGGSNGELFF. The whole variable domain, remainder taken from reference TRBV9 and TRBJ2-2, is DSGVTQTPKHLITATGQRVTLRCSPRSGDLSVYWYQQSLDQGLQFLIQYYNGEERAKGNILERFSAQQFPDLHSELNLSSLELGDSALYFCASSVAGGSNGELFFGEGSRLTVL.

This clone was seen more than once but under ten times. The chain uses TRBV15 and TRBJ1-4, with a weak D call TRBD1 (5 bases). Germline lookup yields CDR1 LNHNV and CDR2 YYDKDF (reference sequence). CDR3 length equals 19 residues. V lost 0 bases and J lost 1, with 18 bases in between. In DNA form, the CDR3 reads TGTGCCACCAGCAGAGAGGGGCGAGGCAGGGAAGGAACTAATGAAAAACTGTTTTTT. Translation: CATSREGRGREGTNEKLFF. Looking up the rest from reference TRBV15 and TRBJ1-4 gives the full variable domain: DAMVIQNPRYQVTQFGKPVTLSCSQTLNHNVMYWYQQKSSQAPKLLFHYYDKDFNNEADTPDNFQSRRPNTSFCFLDIRSPGLGDTAMYLCATSREGRGREGTNEKLFFGSGTQLSVL.

The rearrangement links TRBV18 to TRBJ2-1; D uncertain. The CDR3 has 17 residues. Germline values: CDR1 KGHSH, CDR2 LQKENI. V was shortened by 3 bases and J by 7 bases, with 22 bases between the two germline ends. The CDR3 DNA reads as TGTGCCAGCTCACCCGCAAAAGCTGGCAGCGAAAGAAATGAGCAGTTCTTC. As protein: CASSPAKAGSERNEQFF.

The CDR3 sequence: CATQGMDTIYF. CDR3 nucleotides: TGTGCCACCCAGGGAATGGACACCATATATTTT. The rearrangement links TRBV12-3 or TRBV12-4 to TRBJ1-3, with D possibly matching TRBD1 (5 bases). The CDR3 totals 11 residues. Deletions cut 10 bases from V and 8 bases from J, with 12 bases between.

The V and J genes are TRBV28 and TRBJ2-3, with a tentative D call TRBD2 (6 bases). The CDR3 covers 17 residues. With 6 bases removed from V and 6 bases from J, the gap between germline ends came to 25 bases. Germline CDR1 reads MDHEN; CDR2 reads SYDVKM. The CDR3 reads CASRAYQAGPIGDTQYF. The CDR3 DNA reads TGTGCCAGCAGAGCCTACCAGGCGGGACCAATCGGGGATACGCAGTATTTT.

The rearrangement links TRBV2 to TRBJ2-3, with 9 bases lining up with TRBD1. Germline V gene lookup returns CDR1 SNHLY and CDR2 FYNNEI. With 0 bases clipped from V and 4 bases from J, the junction kept 5 bases outside the gene matches. The CDR3 spans 16 residues. The CDR3 DNA is TGTGCCAGCAGTGAAGCGGACAGGGGAGATCCAGATACGCAGTATTTT. It specifies CASSEADRGDPDTQYF.

To note about this clone: The same CDR3 also results from other DNA sequences found in this sample. The genes are TRBV5-4 and TRBJ2-7; D may be TRBD2 (6 bases). Germline V gene lookup returns CDR1 SGHNT and CDR2 YYREEE (reference sequence). Trimming removed 4 bases from V and 3 bases from J, with 20 bases in between. The CDR3 covers 16 residues. In DNA, the CDR3 is TGTGCCAGCAGCCCCGAGGGGTCGCGGACTAACTACGAGCAGTACTTC. Translation gives CASSPEGSRTNYEQYF.

This sequence joins TRBV2 and TRBJ2-7; 16 positions agree with TRBD2. Losses at the gene ends were 8 bases for V and 4 bases for J; bases not matched to a gene: 11. The CDR3 sequence is 17 residues long. CDR1 SNHLY and CDR2 FYNNEI come from the germline V gene. The CDR3 sequence: CASQKGTSGRGRYEQYF. The CDR3 region has the DNA TGTGCCAGCCAAAAAGGGACTAGCGGGAGGGGACGTTACGAGCAGTACTTC.

Comment on this clone: A much larger clonotype is one base distant, so this may be a read error. The chain couples TRBV4-3 to TRBJ1-6; D perhaps matches TRBD1 (6 bases). This CDR3 region has 17 residues. Germline CDR1 is LGHNA and CDR2 is YSLEER. Trimming left V 0 bases short and J 0 bases short, with 9 bases between. CDR3 loop: CASSQDTGSSYNSPLHF. CDR3 coding DNA: TGCGCCAGCAGCCAAGACACAGGGAGCTCCTATAATTCACCCCTCCACTTT.

V usage is TRBV6-6 and J usage is TRBJ2-3; 7 nucleotides align to TRBD2. CDR1 and CDR2 from the germline V gene are MNHNY and SVGAGI (reference sequence). Germline trimming cut 6 bases from V and 0 bases from J; bases unmatched to any gene: 3. The length of the CDR3 is 14 residues. CDR3 DNA: TGTGCCAGCAGAGCGGGATTGAGCACAGATACGCAGTATTTT. This translates into CASRAGLSTDTQYF.

This chain connects TRBV14 to TRBJ1-2; D unclear. The CDR3 sequence is 13 residues long. Trimming took off 0 bases at V and 4 bases at J, with 6 bases between the two ends. From germline, CDR1 is SGHDN and CDR2 FVKESK. The CDR3 DNA reads as TGTGCCAGCAGCCAAGATAGAACCTATGGCTACACCTTC. This translates into CASSQDRTYGYTF.

The rearrangement joins TRBV2 to TRBJ2-7; D not certain. Trimming took 8 bases from V and 1 from J, leaving 12 bases between them. Germline lookup yields CDR1 SNHLY and CDR2 FYNNEI. This CDR3 spans 13 amino acids. The CDR3 DNA follows: TGTGCCAGCCGTTTCGGGTATTCCTACGAGCAGTACTTC. It encodes CASRFGYSYEQYF. The full variable domain, in which reference TRBV2 and TRBJ2-7 provide the parts outside the CDR3, is EPEVTQTPSHQVTQMGQEVILRCVPISNHLYFYWYRQILGQKVEFLVSFYNNEISEKSEIFDDQFSVERPDGSNFTLKIRSTKLEDSAMYFCASRFGYSYEQYFGPGTRLTVT.

This clone has only a few counts. The chain recombines TRBV3-1 (or the pseudogene TRBV3-2) with TRBJ2-1; 9 nucleotides align to TRBD2. V shed 5 bases, J shed 12 bases, and the junction held 5 bases outside the gene matches. Germline values: CDR1 LGHDT, CDR2 YNNKEL (reference sequence). There are 12 residues in the CDR3. CDR3 residues: CASSKVRGGQFF. The CDR3 DNA sequence: TGTGCCAGCAGCAAAGTGCGGGGGGGGCAGTTCTTC.

The V and J genes are TRBV10-3 and TRBJ2-3, with D possibly TRBD2 on 6 matching bases. The CDR3 totals 16 residues. Germline-derived CDR1 and CDR2 are ENHRY and SYGVKD. Trimming left V 7 bases short and J 5 bases short, with 22 bases between. The CDR3 region has the DNA TGTGCCATCAAAAATAATGGGGGGATACACAGAGATACGCAGTATTTT. This gives the protein CAIKNNGGIHRDTQYF.

The chain couples TRBV7-2 to TRBJ1-2, with TRBD1 matching 7 bases. The CDR3 totals 14 residues. Trimming took 7 bases from V and 1 from J; bases not matched to a gene: 6. Germline CDR1 SGHTA, CDR2 FQGNSA. The CDR3 nucleotides read TGTGCCAGCAACCAACAGGGGCGTAACTATGGCTACACCTTC. This encodes CASNQQGRNYGYTF.

The chain employs TRBV24-1 and TRBJ2-1; TRBD1 matches at 8 bases. From germline, CDR1 is KGHDR and CDR2 SFDVKD. The junction had 6 bases not matched to a gene; V was cut back by 4 bases and J by 2 bases. The CDR3 is made up of 16 amino acids. CDR3 sequence (DNA): TGTGCCACCAGTGACTTCAGGGGGCCGACCTACAATGAGCAGTTCTTC. Residues: CATSDFRGPTYNEQFF.

The genes are TRBV2 and TRBJ2-1; D possibly corresponds to TRBD2 (5 bases). Trimming pared 0 bases from V and 9 bases from J, leaving 18 bases between. From germline, CDR1 is SNHLY and CDR2 FYNNEI. CDR3 length: 16 amino acids. In DNA form, the CDR3 reads TGTGCCAGCAGTGAAGCTAGCGCGAGGATTAGAGGTGAGCAGTTCTTC. This translates into CASSEASARIRGEQFF.

This chain uses TRBV4-1 with TRBJ2-4; 7 positions match TRBD2. Germline assignment: CDR1 MGHRA and CDR2 YSYEKL. The CDR3 spans 15 residues. Germline trimming cut 6 bases from V and 1 base from J; bases unmatched to any gene: 6. The CDR3 spells CASRQIGRAKNIQYF. CDR3 coding DNA: TGCGCCAGCAGACAGATCGGGAGGGCCAAAAACATTCAGTACTTC.

The genes are TRBV9 and TRBJ1-5, with 10 nucleotides matching TRBD1. Germline V CDR1 and CDR2: SGDLS, YYNGEE. The ends lost 3 bases at V and 7 bases at J; junction bases unmatched: 4. The CDR3 is made up of 14 amino acids. The CDR3 reads CASSAGTGEQPQHF. The DNA of the CDR3 is TGTGCCAGCAGCGCCGGGACAGGGGAACAGCCCCAGCATTTT.

CDR3: CASSLVGPTDTQYF. The CDR3 nucleotides read TGTGCCAGCAGCTTGGTGGGGCCAACAGATACGCAGTATTTT. This rearrangement joins TRBV5-6 to TRBJ2-3; D is perhaps TRBD1 (5 bases). The germline CDR1 and CDR2 sequences are SGHDT and YYEEEE. The CDR3 has 14 amino acids. Deletions cut 0 bases from V and 3 bases from J, with 8 bases between.

The rearrangement links TRBV24-1 to TRBJ2-2, with a weak D call TRBD1 (6 bases). Per the germline V gene, CDR1 is KGHDR and CDR2 is SFDVKD. There are 16 residues in the CDR3. V gave up 4 bases and J gave up 0 bases, with 11 bases separating them. The CDR3 sequence is CATSDPGVTNTGELFF. In DNA form, the CDR3 reads TGTGCCACCAGTGACCCAGGGGTTACGAACACCGGGGAGCTGTTTTTT.

V gene TRBV14 combines with J gene TRBJ1-6; D may be TRBD1 (6 bases). Trimming pared 4 bases from V and 5 bases from J, leaving 12 bases between. CDR3 size: 15 residues. Per the germline V gene, CDR1 is SGHDN and CDR2 is FVKESK. CDR3 protein: CASSPYGTHNSPLHF. CDR3 DNA sequence: TGTGCCAGCAGCCCTTATGGGACACATAATTCACCCCTCCACTTT.

The chain is built from TRBV28 and TRBJ1-4, with a weak D call TRBD1 (6 bases). Looked up from germline, CDR1 is MDHEN and CDR2 is SYDVKM. The CDR3 length is 13 residues. Trimming pared 3 bases from V and 8 bases from J, leaving 10 bases between. The CDR3 bases are TGTGCCAGCAGTTTGGGGACACAGGAAAAACTGTTTTTT. Translated, it gives CASSLGTQEKLFF. Full variable domain (outside the CDR3, taken from reference TRBV28 and TRBJ1-4): DVKVTQSSRYLVKRTGEKVFLECVQDMDHENMFWYRQDPGLGLRLIYFSYDVKMKEKGDIPEGYSVSREKKERFSLILESASTNQTSMYLCASSLGTQEKLFFGSGTQLSVL.

V usage is TRBV19 and J usage is TRBJ2-1, with D possibly being TRBD2 (5 bases). The CDR3 is 14 residues long. With 6 bases removed from V and 0 bases from J, the gap between germline ends came to 9 bases. In germline, CDR1 is LNHDA, CDR2 SQIVND (reference sequence). CDR3 DNA: TGTGCCAGTAGAGCGGAGAGCTCCTACAATGAGCAGTTCTTC. Protein sequence: CASRAESSYNEQFF.

The V and J genes are TRBV7-2 and TRBJ2-5; D not certain. Germline V CDR1 and CDR2: SGHTA, FQGNSA. V gave up 2 bases and J gave up 5 bases, with 6 bases separating them. The length of the CDR3 is 12 residues. The CDR3 here is CASSLLGETQYF. In DNA, the CDR3 is TGTGCCAGCAGCTTACTCGGGGAGACCCAGTACTTC.

The J gene is TRBJ2-2, the V gene TRBV7-3; 9 bases map to TRBD1. Germline V gives CDR1 SGHTA, CDR2 FQGTGA. Trimming at V came to 5 bases and at J to 4 bases, leaving 8 bases not matched to a gene. The CDR3 has 16 residues. The CDR3 coding sequence is TGTGCCAGCAGCCCAGGGGGACAGGGCCCCACCGGGGAGCTGTTTTTT. Its translation: CASSPGGQGPTGELFF.

Comment on this clone: At one end the junction does not follow the germline gene, possibly because of a read error. This chain links TRBV18 with TRBJ2-5, with D possibly being TRBD2 (5 bases). The CDR3 runs to 14 residues. Germline V gene sequence: CDR1 KGHSH, CDR2 LQKENI. The CDR3: CASSPPRGQETQYF. DNA for the CDR3: TGTGCCAGCTCCCCACCCCGGGGCCAAGAGACCCAGTACTTC.

The chain has TRBV5-1 and TRBJ2-3; TRBD2 aligns across 7 bases. V lost 0 bases, J lost 3 bases, and 7 bases stayed unmatched. CDR3 size: 16 residues. The germline CDR1 and CDR2 sequences are SGHRS and YFSETQ. The CDR3 loop reads CASSLGWPSGTDTQYF. In DNA form, the CDR3 reads TGCGCCAGCAGCTTGGGGTGGCCTAGCGGAACAGATACGCAGTATTTT.